A selection of T cell receptor beta chains follows, all from one sample in a study of blood T cells in healthy people across ages. TCRdb re-derived calls from the 5' RACE reads in MiXCR, one entry per CDR3 protein. The sample contains 1.5 million to 2 million distinct CDR3 sequences, roughly 49% of which appear only once. Sequenced sample: blood. These receptors originate from a woman aged 40 to 55 in good health. Each CDR3 is given without its conserved first and last residue. The order of the fields is J gene, V gene, CDR3 protein.

J: TRBJ2-1; V: TRBV10-3; CDR3: ATRQGKVDEQF
J: TRBJ1-4; V: TRBV20-1; CDR3: SAPRTGESQKLF
J: TRBJ1-2; V: TRBV7-9; CDR3: ASSLRLYGYT
J: TRBJ2-1; V: TRBV4-3; CDR3: ASSHLTSSYNEQF
J: TRBJ2-5; V: TRBV12-3/TRBV12-4; CDR3: ASNGQGQETQY
J: TRBJ1-2; V: TRBV7-9; CDR3: ASSLSGMPPGYT
J: TRBJ2-2; V: TRBV7-6; CDR3: ASSLAAIAGELF
J: TRBJ2-3; V: TRBV7-2; CDR3: ASSGRTSGGDTQY
J: TRBJ2-5; V: TRBV15; CDR3: ATSRDQGNQETQY
J: .; V: TRBV15; CDR3: ATNPVREQATQY
J: TRBJ2-1; V: TRBV24-1; CDR3: ATSDRGLDEQF
J: TRBJ2-1; V: TRBV2; CDR3: ASRLERDEQF
J: TRBJ2-1; V: TRBV20-1; CDR3: SARDTGLAGGPNEQF
J: TRBJ2-1; V: TRBV29-1; CDR3: SVEELLRGRYNEQF
J: TRBJ2-4; V: TRBV7-2; CDR3: ASSLEGAGWNIQY
J: TRBJ2-6; V: TRBV6-1; CDR3: AILGQTSGANVLT
J: TRBJ1-6; V: TRBV13; CDR3: ASSLQGSPNSPLH
J: TRBJ1-1; V: TRBV29-1; CDR3: SVEGDRGEAF
J: TRBJ2-7; V: TRBV4-1; CDR3: ASSLRTSGVSFVDEQY
J: TRBJ2-3; V: TRBV12-3/TRBV12-4; CDR3: ASSFSASGYSTDTQY
J: TRBJ2-5; V: TRBV7-2; CDR3: ASSLGWTGRDQETQY
J: TRBJ1-1; V: TRBV18; CDR3: ASSPRQGTNTEAF
J: TRBJ2-1; V: TRBV4-3; CDR3: ASSPGQHYNEQF
J: .; V: TRBV5-1; CDR3: ASGRQGSSYNEQY
J: TRBJ2-3; V: TRBV20-1; CDR3: SAREGLASPPDTQY
J: TRBJ1-6; V: TRBV6-2/TRBV6-3; CDR3: ASRRQGVESPLH
J: TRBJ1-4; V: TRBV29-1; CDR3: SVARGGEKLF
J: TRBJ1-2; V: TRBV12-3/TRBV12-4; CDR3: ASSLDGSYT
J: TRBJ1-1; V: TRBV5-5; CDR3: ASSLVTGPEAF
J: TRBJ2-3; V: TRBV10-3; CDR3: ATGDYPRTDTQY
J: .; V: TRBV7-2; CDR3: ASSHPLPHTYEQY
J: TRBJ1-2; V: TRBV7-9; CDR3: ASSSAGAWVYGYT
J: TRBJ2-3; V: TRBV20-1; CDR3: SARDLRGRGGTDTQY
J: TRBJ1-5; V: TRBV6-1; CDR3: ASSLSGGFEGLNQPQH
J: TRBJ2-5; V: TRBV7-6; CDR3: ASSRQGGYQETQY
J: TRBJ2-4; V: TRBV6-1; CDR3: ASSENRGRSEQY
J: TRBJ1-2; V: TRBV5-1; CDR3: ASSPQSGTGAANYGYT
J: TRBJ1-2; V: TRBV5-4; CDR3: ASSLDQKPYGYT
J: TRBJ2-4; V: TRBV27; CDR3: ASSLSPRELAKNIQY
J: TRBJ2-1; V: TRBV3-1; CDR3: ASSPRPTSGGWNEQF
J: TRBJ1-1; V: TRBV7-2; CDR3: ASSLIGPAGNTEVF
J: TRBJ2-5; V: TRBV20-1; CDR3: SARDMKDQASKTQY
J: TRBJ2-7; V: TRBV14; CDR3: ASSRTGFGYEQY
J: TRBJ1-6; V: TRBV4-1; CDR3: ASSQASTFVNSPLH
J: TRBJ2-2; V: TRBV15; CDR3: ATSRDRGPPLF
J: .; V: TRBV27; CDR3: ASSVGVRGTQY